This T cell receptor beta chain was captured by sequencing in a study of CD8 T cells in ankylosing spondylitis. Study-level findings and limits: Earlier authors reported some of these motif variants in reactive arthritis synovial fluid and blood.

Comments on this clonotype: The antigen is not known.

One entry per CDR3 protein results from TCRdb running MiXCR on the 5' RACE reads. The sample consists of just over 350,000 distinct CDR3 sequences, 20% of them appearing once. The specimen was blood, either unsorted or a sorted T cell fraction (not recorded which). The receptor was isolated from a male donor with ankylosing spondylitis or in good health (not recorded which).

CDR3 residues: CASSLRGSVETQYF. As DNA, the CDR3 is TGTGCCAGCTCACTCCGGGGTAGCGTGGAGACCCAGTACTTC. The genes are TRBV28 and TRBJ2-5; the D gene is possibly TRBD2 (5 bases). The CDR3 has 14 residues. V lost 8 bases and J lost 5, with 18 bases in between. Per the germline V gene, CDR1 is MDHEN and CDR2 is SYDVKM.